The next 17 T cell receptor beta chains were all read from a single sample in a study of CD8+CD57+ T cells in acquired aplastic anemia (dated by TCRdb to 2016 to 2019). Expansion of CD8+CD57+ cells had been shown by flow cytometry in the patients chosen for sequencing. Sequencing used an Illumina HiSeq 2000. TCR beta VDJ combination and CDR3 sequence profiling used genomic DNA as the template. TCRdb trimmed public reads at Q25 via fastp, called clones via MiXCR and kept in-frame beta chains. Rows with a matching CDR3 protein are joined into one entry that keeps the most common DNA and genes. This sample is represented by 150,000 or so distinct CDR3 sequences; about 52% of them were singletons. Approximately 12% of the sample is taken by the ten largest. What was sequenced was sorted CD4+, CD8+, or CD8+CD57+ T cells (not recorded which) from PBMCs. The receptor source for this set is a human donor with aplastic anemia.

The rearrangement links TRBV20-1 to TRBJ1-1; a possible D gene is TRBD1 (5 bases). The CDR3 contains 15 residues. The V and J ends lost 3 bases and 5 bases respectively, with 19 bases between them. The germline CDR1 and CDR2 sequences are DFQATT and SNEGSKA (reference sequence). CDR3 in amino acids: CSARGVGRAQTEAFF. The CDR3, as DNA: TGCAGTGCTAGGGGGGTGGGCAGGGCGCAAACTGAAGCTTTCTTT.

This clonotype was counted at least ten times. V and J are TRBV7-6 and TRBJ2-1; unclear D gene. Germline CDR1 reads SGHVS; CDR2 reads FNYEAQ. CDR3 length: 14 residues. Trimming removed 3 bases at V and 3 bases at J, with 9 bases between. The CDR3 sequence is CASSFSYSYNEQFF. CDR3 bases: TGTGCCAGCAGCTTTTCTTACAGCTACAATGAGCAGTTCTTC.

V gene TRBV3-1 combines with J gene TRBJ2-7; 7 bases map to TRBD2. The trim removed 4 bases at V and 2 bases at J, leaving 8 bases unmatched. The CDR3 covers 15 residues. Germline V gene lookup returns CDR1 LGHDT and CDR2 YNNKEL (reference sequence). Written as DNA, the CDR3 is TGTGCCAGCAGCCCGTCTAGCGGATCAACCTACGAGCAGTACTTC. As protein: CASSPSSGSTYEQYF.

In its sample, this clonotype was seen many times. The chain recombines TRBV19 with TRBJ2-7, with D perhaps TRBD2 (6 bases). The CDR3 runs to 14 residues. Germline-derived CDR1 and CDR2 are LNHDA and SQIVND (reference sequence). V was shortened by 3 bases and J by 5 bases, with 14 bases between the two germline ends. The CDR3 sequence: CASSMGGNENEQYF. CDR3 DNA: TGTGCCAGTAGTATGGGGGGTAATGAGAACGAGCAGTACTTC.

The CDR3 nucleotides are TGCAGTGCTGAGGGGACCCGGGCAGATACGCAGTATTTT. Encoded protein: CSAEGTRADTQYF. V gene TRBV20-1 combines with J gene TRBJ2-3; perhaps D is TRBD1 or TRBD2 (5 bases each). The length of the CDR3 is 13 residues. Germline V gene data show CDR1 as DFQATT and CDR2 as SNEGSKA (reference sequence). V dropped 5 bases and J dropped 4 bases, with 13 bases sitting between them.

The chain employs TRBV19 and TRBJ2-7, with D hard to call. Germline CDR1 LNHDA, CDR2 SQIVND (reference sequence). Trimming took off 2 bases at V and 0 bases at J, with 5 bases between the two ends. CDR3 length: 13 residues. The CDR3 DNA is TGTGCCAGTAGTATACAGCTCTCCTACGAGCAGTACTTC. This encodes CASSIQLSYEQYF.

CDR3 in amino acids: CASSGGTNYGYTF. In DNA, the CDR3 is TGCGCCAGCAGTGGTGGGACCAACTATGGCTACACCTTC. The chain recombines TRBV10-1 with TRBJ1-2, with D perhaps TRBD1 (5 bases). The CDR3 is 13 amino acids. Between the trimmed V and J ends, which lost 4 bases and 2 bases, there was a span of 8 bases. The germline CDR1 and CDR2 sequences are WNHNN and SYGVQD (reference sequence).

This clonotype came up many times. The rearrangement joins TRBV5-6 to TRBJ2-1, with 11 bases identical to TRBD1. CDR1 and CDR2 from the germline V gene are SGHDT and YYEEEE. J gave up 5 bases and V 0 bases, and 10 bases lay outside the gene matches. CDR3 length: 18 residues. CDR3 sequence reads: CASSLAGTGGFENNEQFF. CDR3 sequence (DNA): TGTGCCAGCAGCTTGGCCGGGACAGGGGGTTTTGAGAACAATGAGCAGTTCTTC.

This chain uses TRBV24-1 with TRBJ2-5; TRBD1 or TRBD2 may be the D gene (6 bases each). The CDR3 sequence is 13 residues long. With 6 bases removed from V and 4 bases from J, the gap between germline ends came to 11 bases. Looked up from germline, CDR1 is KGHDR and CDR2 is SFDVKD. CDR3 region: CATSKGGRETQYF. The CDR3 DNA follows: TGTGCCACCAGTAAAGGGGGGCGAGAGACCCAGTACTTC.

This clonotype occurred a few times. This chain uses TRBV29-1 with TRBJ1-5; D call uncertain. The CDR3 is 14 residues long. Germline V gene lookup returns CDR1 SQVTM and CDR2 ANQGSEA. Trimming took 4 bases from V and 0 from J, leaving 10 bases between them. The CDR3 loop reads CSVAGEDSNQPQHF. CDR3 bases: TGCAGCGTTGCGGGAGAAGATAGCAATCAGCCCCAGCATTTT.

This rearrangement joins TRBV20-1 to TRBJ2-7; 10 nucleotides match TRBD2. V dropped 6 bases and J dropped 3; count of bases not matched to a gene: 8. The germline V gene has CDR1 DFQATT and CDR2 SNEGSKA (reference sequence). This CDR3 spans 14 amino acids. The CDR3 region is CSAYGLAEIYEQYF. DNA for the CDR3: TGCAGTGCCTACGGACTAGCGGAGATCTACGAGCAGTACTTC.

In its sample, this clonotype is medium-sized. This sequence joins TRBV7-7 and TRBJ2-7, with TRBD1 matching 10 bases. This CDR3 contains 13 residues. Germline values: CDR1 SSHAT, CDR2 FNYEAQ (reference sequence). The CDR3, as DNA: TGTGCTAGCTCCCCGGGACAGGGGTACGAGCAGTACTTC. Its protein is CASSPGQGYEQYF.

The table lists this clonotype with a few counts. V gene TRBV24-1 combines with J gene TRBJ2-5, with 7 nucleotides matching TRBD1. V lost 0 bases, J lost 2 bases, and 2 bases stayed unmatched. Germline V gene lookup returns CDR1 KGHDR and CDR2 SFDVKD. This CDR3 is built from 15 residues. The CDR3 region has the DNA TGTGCCACCAGTGATTTGCAACAGGGGCAAGAGACCCAGTACTTC. Residues: CATSDLQQGQETQYF.

This clonotype showed up many times. The V and J genes are TRBV12-3 or TRBV12-4 and TRBJ2-7; 8 bases line up with TRBD2. The length of the CDR3 is 14 residues. The V segment lost 3 bases and the J segment 2 bases; nucleotides outside the gene matches: 3. The CDR3 loop is CASSFRGGAYEQYF. The CDR3 DNA follows: TGTGCCAGCAGTTTCCGGGGGGGGGCCTACGAGCAGTACTTC.

The gene calls are TRBV6-2 or TRBV6-3 and TRBJ2-2; TRBD1 matches at 9 bases. The CDR3 length is 16 residues. The germline CDR1 and CDR2 sequences are MNHEY and SVGEGT. V dropped 2 bases and J dropped 4; count of bases not matched to a gene: 5. Written as DNA, the CDR3 is TGTGCCAGCAGTTACCCTGGACAGGGGCCCACCGGGGAGCTGTTTTTT. Amino acid sequence: CASSYPGQGPTGELFF.

This clonotype was seen at least ten times. V gene TRBV20-1 combines with J gene TRBJ2-1; 8 positions agree with TRBD2. The V segment lost 0 bases and the J segment 12 bases; nucleotides outside the gene matches: 16. Germline lookup yields CDR1 DFQATT and CDR2 SNEGSKA (reference sequence). The CDR3 consists of 16 residues. The CDR3: CSARDQGLGDHGAQFF. As DNA, the CDR3 is TGCAGTGCTAGAGATCAGGGACTAGGGGACCATGGGGCGCAGTTCTTC.

The J gene is TRBJ1-6, the V gene TRBV11-2, with 8 nucleotides matching TRBD1. Germline CDR1 is SGHAT and CDR2 is FQNNGV. V shed 5 bases, J shed 3 bases, and the junction held 6 bases outside the gene matches. The CDR3 is 16 residues long. This CDR3 is CASSHQDRVYNSPLHF. The CDR3 DNA is TGTGCCAGCAGCCATCAGGACAGGGTCTATAATTCACCCCTCCACTTT.